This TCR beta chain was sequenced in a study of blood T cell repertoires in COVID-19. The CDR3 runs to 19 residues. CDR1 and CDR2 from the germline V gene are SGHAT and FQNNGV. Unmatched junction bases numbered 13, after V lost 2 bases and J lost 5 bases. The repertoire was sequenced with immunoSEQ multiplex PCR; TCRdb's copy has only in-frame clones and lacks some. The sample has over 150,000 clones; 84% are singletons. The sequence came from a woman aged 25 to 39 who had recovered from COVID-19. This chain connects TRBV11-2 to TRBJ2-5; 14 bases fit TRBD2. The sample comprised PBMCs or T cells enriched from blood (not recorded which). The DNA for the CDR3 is TGTGCCAGCAGCTTATCCCCCGGACTAGCGGGGGGCCGGAGGGAGACCCAGTACTTC. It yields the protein CASSLSPGLAGGRRETQYF.